These 4 T cell receptor beta chains were all obtained from the same sample, sequenced in a study of blood T cells in healthy people across ages (dated by TCRdb to 2014 to 2015). The library was prepared using 5' RACE. The sequencing machine was an Illumina HiSeq 2500. The second PCR ran for about 6 to 12 cycles and used a J-beta primer mix along with a sample-barcoded 5' primer. TCRdb reran the public reads through fastp at Q25 and MiXCR, keeping productive beta chains. Rows matching on CDR3 protein sequence are summarized as one entry with the most common DNA and genes. The sample data list about 810,000 distinct CDR3 sequences, and 35% to 40% of these were observed just once. The top ten hold approximately 13% of the sample. The sample comprised blood. The receptors here all came from a man aged 18-30 years in good health.

This rearrangement joins TRBV9 to TRBJ1-4, with a weak D call TRBD1 (5 bases). This CDR3 comprises 17 residues. The germline V gene has CDR1 SGDLS and CDR2 YYNGEE. V shed 0 bases and J shed 4 bases, with 16 bases lying between them. The CDR3 nucleotides are TGTGCCAGCAGCGTAGACGGGACCCCACGAGATAATGAAAAACTGTTTTTT. Its translation is CASSVDGTPRDNEKLFF.

V usage is TRBV20-1 and J usage is TRBJ1-2; 10 nucleotides line up with TRBD1. This CDR3 is built from 14 residues. V was clipped by 0 bases and J by 6 bases; unmatched bases: 4. Germline V lookup: CDR1 DFQATT, CDR2 SNEGSKA (reference sequence). The CDR3 nucleotides read TGCAGTGCTAGAGATAGACAGGGGGCCGATGGCTACACCTTC. Its translation: CSARDRQGADGYTF.

This chain links TRBV10-3 with TRBJ1-2; 8 bases map to TRBD1. V trimming: 10 bases; J trimming: 4 bases; junction bases outside the gene matches: 11. Germline values: CDR1 ENHRY, CDR2 SYGVKD. The CDR3 runs to 14 residues. The CDR3 here is CATQRTGISYGYTF. CDR3 bases: TGTGCCACCCAACGGACAGGGATATCCTATGGCTACACCTTC.

The chain combines TRBV12-3 or TRBV12-4 with TRBJ1-1; D possibly corresponds to TRBD1 (6 bases). V was cut by 5 bases and J by 6 bases, with 13 bases left in between. This CDR3 is 13 amino acids long. CDR3: CASSVNRASEAFF. The CDR3 DNA sequence: TGTGCCAGCAGTGTAAACAGGGCTTCTGAAGCTTTCTTT.